The 15 T cell receptor beta chains below all came from one sample that was sequenced in a study of blood T cells in healthy people across ages (dated by TCRdb to between 2015 and 2016). The library was produced with 5' RACE. The listed sequencing device is Illumina HiSeq 2500. The second PCR ran for roughly 6 to 11 cycles and used a J-beta primer mix along with a sample-barcoded 5' primer. TCRdb applied fastp at Q25 and MiXCR to the public reads, then kept only in-frame beta chains. Every entry covers one CDR3 protein and lists the most common genes and DNA from its rows. A total of roughly 680,000 distinct CDR3 sequences appear in this sample, about 51% of them only once. The ten largest clones represent about 13% of the sample. The sample taken for sequencing was blood. These TCRs come from an elderly woman in good health.

Of note for this clonotype: Mismatch with germline at one junction end may stem from a read error. V is TRBV2 and J is TRBJ1-6, with D perhaps matching TRBD1 (5 bases). Germline CDR1 and CDR2: SNHLY and FYNNEI. The CDR3 is 15 residues long. DNA of the CDR3: TGTGCCAGCAATGAATTAGGACAAGTTAATTCACCCCTCCACTTT. Its translation is CASNELGQVNSPLHF.

This clonotype was observed once. This chain uses TRBV12-3 or TRBV12-4 with TRBJ1-1; D remains unclear. V was pared by 2 bases and J by 4 bases, with 5 bases between. The CDR3 runs 12 residues. In nucleotides, the CDR3 is TGTGCCAGCAGTTTACAGTTCACTGAAGCTTTCTTT. Amino acids: CASSLQFTEAFF.

In this sample, this clonotype turned up a few times. The V and J genes are TRBV6-1 and TRBJ2-2; D may match TRBD1 or TRBD2 (5 bases each). Per germline, CDR1 MNHNS and CDR2 SASEGT. This CDR3 is built from 14 residues. Trimming cost V 7 bases and J 4 bases, with 13 bases left between them. CDR3 sequence (DNA): TGTGCCAGCACTCGGGGCAGCGGCACCGGGGAGCTGTTTTTT. It encodes CASTRGSGTGELFF.

This clonotype was counted ten times or more. The rearrangement links TRBV20-1 to TRBJ2-4; D gene uncertain. Trimming left V 3 bases short and J 1 base short, with 10 bases between. CDR3 length equals 14 residues. Per germline, CDR1 DFQATT and CDR2 SNEGSKA (reference sequence). CDR3 protein: CSASLTAAKNIQYF. The CDR3 DNA reads TGCAGTGCTAGCCTTACAGCTGCCAAAAACATTCAGTACTTC.

This clonotype was seen ten or more times. V gene TRBV7-2 combines with J gene TRBJ2-1, with TRBD2 as a possible D gene (6 bases). Germline CDR1 reads SGHTA; CDR2 reads FQGNSA. The V end lost 2 bases, the J end lost 2 bases, and 10 bases lay between the germline ends. This CDR3 spans 15 amino acids. In DNA, the CDR3 is TGTGCCAGCAGCTTACGACGGGAGCCCTACAATGAGCAGTTCTTC. Translated, it gives CASSLRREPYNEQFF. The variable domain in full, completed from reference TRBV7-2 and TRBJ2-1, reads GAGVSQSPSNKVTEKGKDVELRCDPISGHTALYWYRQSLGQGLEFLIYFQGNSAPDKSGLPSDRFSAERTGGSVSTLTIQRTQQEDSAVYLCASSLRREPYNEQFFGPGTRLTVL.

The J gene is TRBJ2-6, the V gene TRBV3-1, with D unclear. The V gene's germline CDR1 is LGHDT and CDR2 YNNKEL (reference sequence). V lost 1 base, J lost 2 bases, and 15 bases lay in between. The CDR3 has 18 amino acids. The CDR3 reads CASSQVFQAWAGANVLTF. The CDR3, as DNA: TGTGCCAGCAGCCAAGTTTTTCAGGCATGGGCTGGGGCCAACGTCCTGACTTTC.

V gene TRBV6-5 combines with J gene TRBJ2-5, with D unclear. Trimming took off 0 bases at V and 13 bases at J, with 15 bases between the two ends. Germline CDR1 MNHEY, CDR2 SVGAGI. The CDR3 length is 13 residues. CDR3 DNA sequence: TGTGCCAGCAGTTACTCTGGGATGGACGAGCGGTACTTC. Translated, it gives CASSYSGMDERYF.

V gene TRBV4-1 combines with J gene TRBJ1-1, with D perhaps matching TRBD1 (5 bases). The CDR3 is 17 residues long. CDR1 is MGHRA, CDR2 YSYEKL, per germline. Trimming removed 1 base at V and 1 base at J, with 16 bases between. This chain's CDR3 is CASSQAHRGVTNTEAFF. The CDR3, as DNA: TGCGCCAGCAGCCAAGCTCACCGAGGGGTCACGAACACTGAAGCTTTCTTT.

This clonotype was counted a few times. This chain joins TRBV27 and TRBJ1-2; TRBD1 is a possible D gene (5 bases). The V gene lost 2 bases and the J gene lost 7 bases, with 11 bases spanning the gap. The CDR3 length is 13 residues. Germline V gene data show CDR1 as MNHEY and CDR2 as SMNVEV (reference sequence). CDR3: CASSLSRAAGYTF. CDR3 nucleotides: TGTGCCAGCAGTTTAAGCAGGGCTGCTGGCTACACCTTC.

For this clonotype: At one of its ends the junction is not consistent with the germline gene, which may arise from a read error. The gene calls are TRBV12-3 or TRBV12-4 and TRBJ2-3; D could derive from TRBD1 or TRBD2 (6 bases each). This CDR3 comprises 15 residues. CDR3 coding DNA: TGTGCCAGCAGTTTTAGGGGGGCGAGGGCAGATGCGCAGTATTTT. Translated: CASSFRGARADAQYF.

This clonotype was found many times. The chain employs TRBV7-2 and TRBJ2-3; D not resolved. CDR3 length: 15 amino acids. Germline V lookup: CDR1 SGHTA, CDR2 FQGNSA. Trimming left V 2 bases short and J 1 base short, with 10 bases between. The CDR3 loop reads CASSLLHSRTDTQYF. In nucleotides, the CDR3 is TGTGCCAGCAGCTTATTGCACAGTCGCACAGATACGCAGTATTTT.

In the case of this clonotype: A much larger clonotype is one base distant, so this may be a read error. The rearrangement joins TRBV12-3 or TRBV12-4 to TRBJ2-3, with 8 bases lining up with TRBD2. V dropped 8 bases and J dropped 14; count of bases not matched to a gene: 12. The CDR3 is 12 amino acids. The CDR3 sequence: CASDPTSGETYF. The CDR3, as DNA: TGTGCCAGCGATCCTACTAGCGGCGAGACGTATTTT.

This clonotype was recorded only once. The rearrangement uses TRBV6-5 and TRBJ2-4; maybe TRBD2 (5 bases). The J call may be incorrect, as the DNA end agrees better with TRBJ2-5. The CDR3 covers 14 residues. CDR1 is MNHEY and CDR2 is SVGAGI in the germline V gene. In nucleotides, the CDR3 is TGTGCCAGCAGCAGGACCGACTACGGGGAGACCCAGTACTTC. It specifies CASSRTDYGETQYF.

The chain recombines TRBV6-6 with TRBJ2-5; 12 bases agree with TRBD2. V was pared by 2 bases and J by 4 bases, with 8 bases of the junction left unmatched. The germline V gene encodes CDR1 MNHNY and CDR2 SVGAGI (reference sequence). The CDR3 has 17 amino acids. The DNA of the CDR3 is TGTGCCAGCAGTTACGGCTCTAGCGGGGGGGATGGAGAGACCCAGTACTTC. Protein product: CASSYGSSGGDGETQYF.

The chain combines TRBV15 with TRBJ2-1, with 7 bases that match TRBD2. V lost 0 bases, J lost 7 bases, and 9 bases stayed unmatched. The CDR3 length is 16 residues. Germline V gene lookup returns CDR1 LNHNV and CDR2 YYDKDF (reference sequence). In DNA, the CDR3 is TGTGCCACCAGCAGAGATACACCGGGACTACCAAATGAGCAGTTCTTC. As protein: CATSRDTPGLPNEQFF.